This entry lists 13 T cell receptor beta chains sequenced from one sample in a study of T-cell memory formation after mild COVID-19. TCRdb itself ran the 5' RACE reads through MiXCR, one entry per CDR3 protein. The sample includes 110,000 to 150,000 distinct CDR3 sequences, less than 25% of them seen just once. Sequencing used PBMCs or a T cell subset sorted from them (not recorded which). The receptors were gathered from an adult woman who had mild COVID-19 (a few samples of this study predate the infection). Cell type and time point are not known.

This clonotype was counted a few times. V and J are TRBV12-3 or TRBV12-4 and TRBJ2-7; 8 positions match TRBD1. V trimming: 6 bases; J trimming: 2 bases; junction bases outside the gene matches: 15. CDR3 length: 17 residues. The CDR3 loop is CASSLRNPTGEAYEQYF. In DNA form, the CDR3 reads TGTGCCAGCAGCCTAAGGAACCCGACAGGGGAGGCCTACGAGCAGTACTTC.

This clonotype was recorded once. This chain joins TRBV27 and TRBJ1-2; D is possibly TRBD1 (6 bases). Trimming removed 2 bases at V and 4 bases at J, with 11 bases between. Germline V CDR1 and CDR2: MNHEY, SMNVEV (reference sequence). This CDR3 spans 14 amino acids. The CDR3 protein is CASSLVGAAYGYTF. CDR3 coding DNA: TGTGCCAGCAGTTTAGTGGGGGCGGCCTATGGCTACACCTTC.

The chain has TRBV7-6 and TRBJ2-3; D not resolved. This CDR3 region has 16 residues. CDR1 and CDR2 (germline): SGHVS, FNYEAQ. V was pared by 5 bases and J by 2 bases, with 17 bases between. CDR3 amino acids: CASSASSGSYTDTQYF. The CDR3 coding sequence is TGTGCCAGCAGCGCTAGTTCGGGCTCCTACACAGATACGCAGTATTTT.

This clonotype was observed a single time. One end of the junction is discordant with germline, which a read error may explain. The chain employs TRBV7-3 and TRBJ2-1; D is perhaps TRBD2 (6 bases). The CDR3 contains 17 residues. Germline V gives CDR1 SGHTA, CDR2 FQGTGA. CDR3 in DNA: TGTGCCAGCAGGTCGGCGGGACTCCTAAGCTCCTACAATGAGCAGTTATTC. Translating it yields CASRSAGLLSSYNEQLF.

J is TRBJ2-1 and V is TRBV4-3; TRBD2 matches 11 bases. Per germline, CDR1 LGHNA and CDR2 YSLEER. The trim removed 1 base at V and 3 bases at J, leaving 5 bases unmatched. This CDR3 has 17 amino acids. CDR3 DNA: TGCGCCAGCAGCCAAGCCTTAGCGGGAGGGAGCTACAATGAGCAGTTCTTC. It encodes CASSQALAGGSYNEQFF.

The chain has TRBV9 and TRBJ2-7, with a tentative D call TRBD1 (6 bases). Deletions cut 3 bases from V and 4 bases from J, with 14 bases between. The CDR3 is 14 residues long. Germline-derived CDR1 and CDR2 are SGDLS and YYNGEE. Here the CDR3 DNA reads TGTGCCAGCAGCGCCTCAGGGGAATCGTACGAGCAGTACTTC. This translates into CASSASGESYEQYF.

The V call is TRBV6-2 or TRBV6-3, the J call TRBJ2-7; 9 bases line up with TRBD1. Trimming cost V 0 bases and J 3 bases; bases outside gene matches: 6. From germline, CDR1 is MNHEY and CDR2 SVGEGT. This CDR3 comprises 16 residues. CDR3 sequence: CASSYSSGQGLYEQYF. The CDR3 DNA follows: TGTGCCAGCAGTTACTCCTCGGGACAGGGTCTCTACGAGCAGTACTTC.

This clonotype turned up a few times. The V and J genes are TRBV15 and TRBJ2-7, with a weak D call TRBD2 (6 bases). Per the germline V gene, CDR1 is LNHNV and CDR2 is YYDKDF (reference sequence). Trimming pared 1 base from V and 5 bases from J, leaving 15 bases between. The CDR3 covers 15 residues. The CDR3 nucleotides read TGTGCCACCAGCAGAGTAGGCGGTACGGGAGACGAGCAGTACTTC. Amino acid sequence: CATSRVGGTGDEQYF. Full variable domain (remainder filled in from reference TRBV15 and TRBJ2-7): DAMVIQNPRYQVTQFGKPVTLSCSQTLNHNVMYWYQQKSSQAPKLLFHYYDKDFNNEADTPDNFQSRRPNTSFCFLDIRSPGLGDTAMYLCATSRVGGTGDEQYFGPGTRLTVT.

CDR3 DNA: TGCGCCAGCAGCCAAGAGGGTCGAGATACGCAGTATTTT. Protein product: CASSQEGRDTQYF. The genes are TRBV4-3 and TRBJ2-3; D gene uncertain. The CDR3 totals 13 residues. Germline values: CDR1 LGHNA, CDR2 YSLEER. V gave up 0 bases and J gave up 5 bases, with 6 bases separating them.

This clonotype has just a few counts. The genes are TRBV27 and TRBJ2-3, with 14 nucleotides matching TRBD2. The CDR3 has 17 residues. Germline V lookup: CDR1 MNHEY, CDR2 SMNVEV (reference sequence). Unmatched junction bases numbered 9, after V lost 6 bases and J lost 4 bases. The DNA of the CDR3 is TGTGCCAGCAGGAATAGACTAGCGGGAGGGCCGGCAGATACGCAGTATTTT. This translates into CASRNRLAGGPADTQYF.

This clonotype was recorded a few times. CDR3 sequence (DNA): TGCAGCGCCTCCGGACTAGCGGGATCGTACGAGCAGTACTTC. Translating it yields CSASGLAGSYEQYF. This sequence joins TRBV29-1 and TRBJ2-7; TRBD2 aligns across 12 bases. This CDR3 region has 14 residues. Germline trimming cut 7 bases from V and 4 bases from J; bases unmatched to any gene: 8. Germline loops: CDR1 SQVTM, CDR2 ANQGSEA.

This sequence joins TRBV4-3 and TRBJ1-1, with D maybe TRBD1 (6 bases). Trimming shortened V by 2 bases and J by 5 bases, and 9 bases separated the two germline ends. Germline CDR1 LGHNA, CDR2 YSLEER. CDR3 length: 13 amino acids. Written as DNA, the CDR3 is TGCGCCAGCAGCCAATTTAGGGGGACTGAAGCTTTCTTT. Translation gives CASSQFRGTEAFF.

This clonotype was observed a few times. The chain uses TRBV20-1 and TRBJ2-2, with TRBD1 as a possible D gene (5 bases). There are 16 residues in the CDR3. The germline CDR1 and CDR2 sequences are DFQATT and SNEGSKA (reference sequence). Trimming took 7 bases from V and 4 from J, leaving 22 bases between them. As DNA, the CDR3 is TGCAGTGTACCCCTTATGACAGAAGGACGCACCGGGGAGCTGTTTTTT. This translates into CSVPLMTEGRTGELFF.